The 2 T cell receptor beta chains in this list originate from one sample, sequenced in a study of beta chain features in type 1 diabetes. Points from the study as a whole: For Type 1 diabetes patients, all four CD4+ subsets carried TCRB CDR3s that were moderately but significantly shorter.

These TCRs are of unknown antigen specificity. Isolated RNA was reverse transcribed in full, so expressed TCRB transcripts were sequenced. Data came from immunoSEQ multiplex PCR; TCRdb stores just in-frame clones and leaves some out. The sample records about 250,000 clones, approximately 11% being singletons. Sequenced sample: naive CD4+ T cells from blood. The receptors come from a man under 40 with type 1 diabetes.

This chain connects TRBV7-2 to TRBJ1-5; no reliable D call. V lost 1 base to trimming and J lost 5 bases, with 6 bases between them. Per germline, CDR1 SGHTA and CDR2 FQGNSA. This CDR3 spans 13 amino acids. CDR3 in DNA: TGTGCCAGCAGCTTAGTCTTAGATCAGCCCCAGCATTTT. This translates into CASSLVLDQPQHF.

The chain carries TRBV29-1 and TRBJ2-5, with a tentative D call TRBD1 (6 bases). Per germline, CDR1 SQVTM and CDR2 ANQGSEA. This CDR3 region has 12 residues. V was cut by 7 bases and J by 2 bases, with 11 bases left in between. CDR3 sequence reads: CSAIGQQETQYF. The CDR3 bases are TGCAGCGCTATAGGACAGCAAGAGACCCAGTACTTC.